Below are 25 T cell receptor beta chains sequenced from a single sample in a study of blood T cell repertoires in COVID-19. The data were produced by immunoSEQ multiplex PCR, yet TCRdb's version contains in-frame clones alone and is incomplete. The sample records 350,000 to 450,000 clones, about 89% being singletons. The sample was PBMCs or T cells enriched from blood (not recorded which). These receptors originate from a woman in her thirties or forties who had been exposed to COVID-19.

J is TRBJ2-7 and V is TRBV3-1 (or the pseudogene TRBV3-2); a possible D gene is TRBD2 (6 bases). This CDR3 contains 15 residues. The V end lost 1 base, the J end lost 2 bases, and 12 bases lay between the germline ends. The germline V gene encodes CDR1 LGHDT and CDR2 YNNKEL (reference sequence). As DNA, the CDR3 is TGTGCCAGCAGCCAAGGTCCGGGGGTAGCCTACGAGCAGTACTTC. Its translation is CASSQGPGVAYEQYF.

V gene TRBV9 combines with J gene TRBJ2-7, with 8 nucleotides matching TRBD2. V was pared by 5 bases and J by 7 bases, with 14 bases of the junction left unmatched. Germline V lookup: CDR1 SGDLS, CDR2 YYNGEE. CDR3 length equals 15 residues. CDR3 residues: CASSPSGSPSEEQYF. CDR3 in DNA: TGTGCCAGCAGTCCCAGCGGGAGCCCCAGCGAAGAGCAGTACTTC.

This chain connects TRBV29-1 to TRBJ1-1, with TRBD1 identical over 9 bases. The CDR3 is 12 amino acids. V shed 8 bases, J shed 1 base, and the junction held 2 bases outside the gene matches. Germline CDR1 reads SQVTM; CDR2 reads ANQGSEA. This chain's CDR3 is CSPDRGNTEAFF. In nucleotides, the CDR3 is TGCAGCCCGGACAGGGGGAACACTGAAGCTTTCTTT.

Details on this clone: An end of the junction differs from the germline gene, which may be a read error. This chain links TRBV7-7 with TRBJ1-4; TRBD1 agrees at 8 bases. CDR3 length: 15 residues. Germline lookup yields CDR1 SSHAT and CDR2 FNYEAQ (reference sequence). DNA for the CDR3: TGTGCTAGCAGCTTAGGGGACAGGTCCAATGAAAAACTGTTTTTT. Translated: CASSLGDRSNEKLFF.

The J gene is TRBJ1-5, the V gene TRBV2, with TRBD1 as a possible D gene (6 bases). The ends were cut back, 2 bases at V and 7 bases at J, with 9 bases in the middle. This CDR3 region has 13 residues. Germline loops: CDR1 SNHLY, CDR2 FYNNEI. The CDR3, as DNA: TGTGCCAGCAGTGAATATGGGGGCCAGCCCCAGCATTTT. Amino acid sequence: CASSEYGGQPQHF.

This clone appeared once. The chain joins TRBV19 to TRBJ1-6, with 7 bases identical to TRBD1. The V gene's germline CDR1 is LNHDA and CDR2 SQIVND (reference sequence). The junction had 3 bases not matched to a gene; V was cut back by 5 bases and J by 5 bases. This CDR3 contains 14 residues. DNA for the CDR3: TGTGCCAGTAGTCCAGGACAGGATAATTCACCCCTCCACTTT. Translating it yields CASSPGQDNSPLHF.

This clone was counted between two and nine times. The V gene is TRBV6-6, the J gene TRBJ1-5; 9 nucleotides line up with TRBD1. Germline V CDR1 and CDR2: MNHNY, SVGAGI (reference sequence). Trimming at V came to 5 bases and at J to 2 bases, leaving 7 bases not matched to a gene. The CDR3 covers 16 residues. The chain's CDR3 is CASSNRGRWGNQPQHF. Here the CDR3 DNA reads TGTGCCAGCAGTAACAGGGGGCGCTGGGGCAATCAGCCCCAGCATTTT.

The chain has TRBV5-1 and TRBJ2-2; possibly TRBD1 for D (5 bases). The germline gives CDR1 SGHRS, CDR2 YFSETQ. Trimming removed 0 bases from V and 6 bases from J, with 9 bases in between. This CDR3 spans 14 amino acids. The CDR3 sequence is CASSLAGQSGELFF. DNA of the CDR3: TGCGCCAGCAGCTTGGCAGGACAATCCGGGGAGCTGTTTTTT.

The J gene is TRBJ1-1, the V gene TRBV15; TRBD1 might be the D (6 bases). This CDR3 has 13 residues. V lost 4 bases to trimming and J lost 3 bases, with 9 bases between them. The V gene's germline CDR1 is LNHNV and CDR2 YYDKDF (reference sequence). CDR3 sequence (DNA): TGTGCCACCAGCAAAGGGGGATACACTGAAGCTTTCTTT. Amino acid sequence: CATSKGGYTEAFF.

The J gene is TRBJ2-2, the V gene TRBV18; a possible D gene is TRBD1 (6 bases). The V gene's germline CDR1 is KGHSH and CDR2 LQKENI. This CDR3 has 15 residues. With 5 bases removed from V and 7 bases from J, the gap between germline ends came to 17 bases. CDR3 in DNA: TGTGCCAGCTCAGGACAGTTTGGCTACGGCGGGGAGCTGTTTTTT. It specifies CASSGQFGYGGELFF.

The rearrangement uses TRBV5-1 and TRBJ2-5; 13 bases are shared with TRBD2. This CDR3 region has 17 residues. The V and J ends lost 1 base and 4 bases, in that order; junction bases with no gene match: 7. Germline CDR1 and CDR2: SGHRS and YFSETQ. The CDR3 DNA follows: TGCGCCAGCAGCTTGACTAGCGGGGGGGCCAGCGCAGAGACCCAGTACTTC. Protein sequence: CASSLTSGGASAETQYF.

This chain connects TRBV5-5 to TRBJ1-2, with a tentative D call TRBD1 (6 bases). Germline values: CDR1 SGHKS, CDR2 YYEKEE (reference sequence). The CDR3 totals 16 residues. The germline V and J ends were trimmed by 4 bases and 4 bases, with 20 bases remaining between them. The CDR3 DNA sequence: TGTGCCAGCAGCCCCCAACTCTCTACAGGGTTCTATGGCTACACCTTC. This codes for CASSPQLSTGFYGYTF.

The chain links TRBV19 to TRBJ1-1, with 7 bases identical to TRBD1. Germline-derived CDR1 and CDR2 are LNHDA and SQIVND (reference sequence). This CDR3 is built from 14 residues. After removal of 5 bases from V and 7 bases from J, the junction contained 10 bases not matched to a gene. The CDR3 DNA reads TGTGCCAGTAGTCTCGGACAGGTTCCAGATGAAGCTTTCTTT. Translation gives CASSLGQVPDEAFF.

The chain employs TRBV30 and TRBJ1-2, with TRBD1 matching over 7 bases. From germline, CDR1 is GTSNPN and CDR2 SVGIG (reference sequence). With V trimmed by 6 bases and J by 6 bases, 10 bases remained unmatched. The CDR3 is made up of 13 amino acids. In DNA, the CDR3 is TGTGCCTGCAGGGGCAGGGGGGTTAATGGCTACACCTTC. Its protein product is CACRGRGVNGYTF.

This chain uses TRBV5-4 with TRBJ1-1; D is unclear. Germline V gene data show CDR1 as SGHNT and CDR2 as YYREEE (reference sequence). The CDR3 extends over 14 amino acids. V dropped 3 bases and J dropped 4 bases, with 13 bases sitting between them. The CDR3 spells CASSSRRSSTEAFF. CDR3 nucleotide sequence: TGTGCCAGCAGCTCAAGGAGGTCGAGCACTGAAGCTTTCTTT.

The chain has TRBV5-1 and TRBJ1-1, with D possibly being TRBD1 (5 bases). CDR3 length: 16 residues. The germline V gene encodes CDR1 SGHRS and CDR2 YFSETQ. Trimming pared 4 bases from V and 1 base from J, leaving 17 bases between. The CDR3 sequence: CASSQRGGAGNTEAFF. The CDR3 DNA reads TGCGCCAGCAGCCAGCGGGGCGGGGCGGGGAACACTGAAGCTTTCTTT.

The chain uses TRBV6-1 and TRBJ2-2; 7 positions match TRBD1. Germline CDR1 and CDR2: MNHNS and SASEGT. The V gene end was trimmed by 4 bases and the J gene end by 4 bases; junction bases not matched to a gene: 9. The CDR3 totals 16 residues. CDR3 amino acids: CASSVHRGSGTGELFF. The CDR3 coding sequence is TGTGCCAGCAGTGTTCACAGGGGTAGTGGCACCGGGGAGCTGTTTTTT.

CDR3 in amino acids: CASSVDRAGNQPQHF. Here the CDR3 DNA reads TGTGCCAGTAGCGTTGACAGGGCCGGCAATCAGCCCCAGCATTTT. The chain couples TRBV19 to TRBJ1-5; 7 bases line up with TRBD1. Losses at the gene ends were 6 bases for V and 2 bases for J; bases not matched to a gene: 7. The CDR3 loop spans 15 amino acids. From germline, CDR1 is LNHDA and CDR2 SQIVND (reference sequence).

CDR3 bases: TGTGCCAGCAGCATTGGGGCCGGGACTAGCGGGAGAGACGAGCAGTACTTC. Residues: CASSIGAGTSGRDEQYF. This rearrangement joins TRBV7-9 to TRBJ2-7; 14 bases map to TRBD2. The V gene end was trimmed by 5 bases and the J gene end by 5 bases; junction bases not matched to a gene: 11. The CDR3 runs 17 residues. Germline V gene data show CDR1 as SEHNR and CDR2 as FQNEAQ (reference sequence).

The gene calls are TRBV7-8 and TRBJ1-3, with D hard to call. Trimming took off 4 bases at V and 0 bases at J, with 13 bases between the two ends. The CDR3 has 16 amino acids. Germline V lookup: CDR1 SGHVS, CDR2 FQNEAQ. CDR3 DNA sequence: TGTGCCAGCAGCTCGGTTGGCGGGTACTCTGGAAACACCATATATTTT. Translation: CASSSVGGYSGNTIYF. Full variable domain (missing parts from reference TRBV7-8 and TRBJ1-3): GAGVSQSPRYKVAKRGQDVALRCDPISGHVSLFWYQQALGQGPEFLTYFQNEAQLDKSGLPSDRFFAERPEGSVSTLKIQRTQQEDSAVYLCASSSVGGYSGNTIYFGEGSWLTVV.

The chain combines TRBV12-3 or TRBV12-4 with TRBJ2-1; tentatively, D is TRBD2 (5 bases). CDR3 size: 13 residues. Trimming pared 6 bases from V and 10 bases from J, leaving 16 bases between. CDR3 loop: CASRRNSPGEQFF. The DNA for the CDR3 is TGTGCCAGCAGGCGGAATTCCCCGGGGGAGCAGTTCTTC.

V is TRBV2 and J is TRBJ1-6; 9 bases are shared with TRBD1. V was clipped by 7 bases and J by 7 bases; unmatched bases: 5. The CDR3 is 14 amino acids. Germline loops: CDR1 SNHLY, CDR2 FYNNEI. The CDR3 is CASMIGQGNSPLHF. CDR3 nucleotide sequence: TGTGCCAGCATGATTGGACAGGGGAATTCACCCCTCCACTTT.

The V gene is TRBV5-4, the J gene TRBJ2-3; D remains ambiguous. The CDR3 runs 14 residues. Per the germline V gene, CDR1 is SGHNT and CDR2 is YYREEE (reference sequence). Trimming took 3 bases from V and 6 from J, leaving 14 bases between them. This CDR3 is CASSSVALGDTQYF. In nucleotides, the CDR3 is TGTGCCAGCAGCTCCGTAGCATTAGGCGATACGCAGTATTTT.

The chain employs TRBV7-2 and TRBJ1-2; 8 positions agree with TRBD1. The V and J ends lost 5 bases and 3 bases, in that order; junction bases with no gene match: 8. Germline loops: CDR1 SGHTA, CDR2 FQGNSA. This CDR3 is 15 amino acids long. CDR3 amino acids: CASSPGGQGYYGYTF. Here the CDR3 DNA reads TGTGCCAGCAGCCCCGGAGGACAGGGATACTATGGCTACACCTTC.

V is TRBV6-5 and J is TRBJ2-7; D is uncertain. Trimming took off 4 bases at V and 4 bases at J, with 11 bases between the two ends. In germline, CDR1 is MNHEY, CDR2 SVGAGI. The CDR3 contains 13 residues. The CDR3 region has the DNA TGTGCCAGCAGTTTGGGCCGGATTTACGAGCAGTACTTC. Translated: CASSLGRIYEQYF.